The rows below give T cell receptor beta chains drawn from one sample of a study of T cell responses to AZD1222 COVID-19 vaccine. Sequenced by immunoSEQ multiplex PCR; TCRdb stores in-frame clones only, minus some. The table includes under 80,000 clones, around nine tenths detected once. Sequenced material: peripheral blood, taken 28 days after the second AZD1222 dose. Every receptor here comes from an adult who received the AZD1222 COVID-19 vaccine. Each CDR3 is given with its conserved first and last residue. The D gene is left open where the match is weak. The size field is filled for only some rows; it gives once, few, many or a size class.

j_gene: TRBJ1-2; d_gene: TRBD1; abundance: once; v_gene: TRBV5-1; CDR3aa: CASGTGGYGYTF; CDR3nt: TGCGCCAGCGGGACAGGGGGCTATGGCTACACCTTC
j_gene: TRBJ1-1; d_gene: .; abundance: .; v_gene: TRBV29-1; CDR3aa: CSVAPPIWVRTEAFF; CDR3nt: TGCAGCGTTGCTCCCCCAATTTGGGTGCGAACTGAAGCTTTCTTT
j_gene: TRBJ2-1; d_gene: TRBD2; abundance: .; v_gene: TRBV4-2; CDR3aa: CASSWTSGNNEQFF; CDR3nt: TGTGCCAGCAGCTGGACTAGCGGGAACAATGAGCAGTTCTTC
j_gene: TRBJ1-1; d_gene: .; abundance: few; v_gene: TRBV6-1; CDR3aa: CASSEAWGGGAFF; CDR3nt: TGTGCCAGCAGTGAAGCGTGGGGAGGGGGAGCTTTCTTT
j_gene: TRBJ1-1; d_gene: TRBD1; abundance: .; v_gene: TRBV19; CDR3aa: CAIRGQGTSNTEAFF; CDR3nt: TGTGCCATACGGGGACAGGGAACATCGAACACTGAAGCTTTCTTT
j_gene: TRBJ2-2; d_gene: TRBD2; abundance: .; v_gene: TRBV6-6; CDR3aa: CASSQTSGGTGELFF; CDR3nt: TGTGCCAGCAGTCAGACTAGCGGGGGCACCGGGGAGCTGTTTTTT
j_gene: TRBJ1-1; d_gene: .; abundance: .; v_gene: TRBV21-1; CDR3aa: CASSKVLVGGALTEAFF; CDR3nt: TGTGCCAGCAGCAAAGTTTTGGTAGGGGGGGCTTTGACTGAAGCTTTCTTT
j_gene: TRBJ1-5; d_gene: .; abundance: once; v_gene: TRBV19; CDR3aa: CASSMGSLANQPQHF; CDR3nt: TGTGCCAGTAGTATGGGGTCCCTAGCCAATCAGCCCCAGCATTTT
j_gene: TRBJ1-2; d_gene: TRBD1; abundance: .; v_gene: TRBV7-9; CDR3aa: CASSLAGTGANYGYTF; CDR3nt: TGTGCCAGCAGCCTCGCCGGGACAGGGGCAAACTATGGCTACACCTTC
j_gene: TRBJ1-1; d_gene: .; abundance: .; v_gene: TRBV14; CDR3aa: CASSQWGRGKNTEAFF; CDR3nt: TGTGCCAGCAGCCAATGGGGAAGAGGGAAGAACACTGAAGCTTTCTTT
j_gene: TRBJ1-4; d_gene: .; abundance: .; v_gene: TRBV20-1; CDR3aa: CSASRGTTATNEKLFF; CDR3nt: TGCAGTGCTAGTCGGGGGACTACCGCAACTAATGAAAAACTGTTTTTT
j_gene: TRBJ1-6; d_gene: .; abundance: .; v_gene: TRBV5-1; CDR3aa: CASSLAGDGSPLHF; CDR3nt: TGCGCCAGCAGCTTGGCAGGGGATGGTTCACCCCTCCACTTT
j_gene: TRBJ2-3; d_gene: .; abundance: .; v_gene: TRBV5-1; CDR3aa: CASSLDGVPSAYTQYF; CDR3nt: TGCGCCAGCAGCTTGGATGGGGTACCGTCCGCGTATACGCAGTATTTT
j_gene: TRBJ2-7; d_gene: TRBD2; abundance: .; v_gene: TRBV9; CDR3aa: CASSPQPRTSGVEQYF; CDR3nt: TGTGCCAGCAGCCCGCAACCGAGGACTAGCGGCGTAGAGCAGTACTTC